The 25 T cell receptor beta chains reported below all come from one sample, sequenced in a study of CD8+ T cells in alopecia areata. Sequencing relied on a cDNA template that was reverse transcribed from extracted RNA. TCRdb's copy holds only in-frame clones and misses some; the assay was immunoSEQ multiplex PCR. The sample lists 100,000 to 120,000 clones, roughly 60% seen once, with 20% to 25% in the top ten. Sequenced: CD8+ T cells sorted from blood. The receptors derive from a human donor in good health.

The CDR3 region is CASSMTSGNEQYF. The CDR3 DNA sequence: TGTGCCAGTAGTATGACTAGCGGCAATGAGCAGTACTTC. The chain is built from TRBV19 and TRBJ2-7; 9 bases agree with TRBD2. With V trimmed by 3 bases and J by 7 bases, 4 bases remained unmatched. Germline V gives CDR1 LNHDA, CDR2 SQIVND (reference sequence). The CDR3 runs to 13 residues.

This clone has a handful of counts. CDR3 DNA sequence: TGTGCCAGCAGTTCCCCCCGCGCCGGGACAGACACCTACAATGAGCAGTTCTTC. Translating gives CASSSPRAGTDTYNEQFF. V usage is TRBV28 and J usage is TRBJ2-1, with 7 bases fitting TRBD1. V trimming: 4 bases; J trimming: 2 bases; junction bases outside the gene matches: 14. Germline assignment: CDR1 MDHEN and CDR2 SYDVKM. The length of the CDR3 is 18 residues.

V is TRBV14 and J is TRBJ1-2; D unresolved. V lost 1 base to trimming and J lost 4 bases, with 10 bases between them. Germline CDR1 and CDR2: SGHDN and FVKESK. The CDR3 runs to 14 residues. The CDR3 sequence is CASSQGRALYGYTF. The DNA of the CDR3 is TGTGCCAGCAGCCAAGGACGTGCGCTCTATGGCTACACCTTC.

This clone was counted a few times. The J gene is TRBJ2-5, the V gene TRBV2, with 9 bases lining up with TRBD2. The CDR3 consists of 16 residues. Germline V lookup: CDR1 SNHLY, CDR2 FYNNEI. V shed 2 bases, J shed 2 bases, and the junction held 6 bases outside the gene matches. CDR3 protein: CASSENSGGDQETQYF. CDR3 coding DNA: TGTGCCAGCAGTGAAAATAGCGGGGGTGATCAAGAGACCCAGTACTTC.

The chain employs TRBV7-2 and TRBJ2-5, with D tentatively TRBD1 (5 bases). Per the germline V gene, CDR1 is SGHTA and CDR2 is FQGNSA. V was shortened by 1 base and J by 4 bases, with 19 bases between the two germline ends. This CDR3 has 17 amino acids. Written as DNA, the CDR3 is TGTGCCAGCAGCTTAGAAGCCCCACAGGCATCGGGAGAGACCCAGTACTTC. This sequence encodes CASSLEAPQASGETQYF.

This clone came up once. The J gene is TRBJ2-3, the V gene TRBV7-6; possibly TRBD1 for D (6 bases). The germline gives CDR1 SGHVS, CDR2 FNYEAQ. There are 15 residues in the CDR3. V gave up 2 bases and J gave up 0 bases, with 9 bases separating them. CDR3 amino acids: CASSLTRGSTDTQYF. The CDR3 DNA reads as TGTGCCAGCAGCTTAACCAGGGGTAGCACAGATACGCAGTATTTT.

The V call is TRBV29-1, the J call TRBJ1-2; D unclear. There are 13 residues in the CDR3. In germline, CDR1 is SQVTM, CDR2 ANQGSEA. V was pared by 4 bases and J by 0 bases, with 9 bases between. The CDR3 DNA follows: TGCAGCGTTGTAGAGAGAACTAACTATGGCTACACCTTC. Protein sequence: CSVVERTNYGYTF.

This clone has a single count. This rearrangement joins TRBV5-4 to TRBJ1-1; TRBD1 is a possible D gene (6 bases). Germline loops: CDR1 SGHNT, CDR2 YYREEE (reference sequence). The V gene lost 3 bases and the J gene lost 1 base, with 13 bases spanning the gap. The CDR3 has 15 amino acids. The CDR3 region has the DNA TGTGCCAGCAGCTCCGGGGACACTTGGAACACTGAAGCTTTCTTT. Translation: CASSSGDTWNTEAFF.

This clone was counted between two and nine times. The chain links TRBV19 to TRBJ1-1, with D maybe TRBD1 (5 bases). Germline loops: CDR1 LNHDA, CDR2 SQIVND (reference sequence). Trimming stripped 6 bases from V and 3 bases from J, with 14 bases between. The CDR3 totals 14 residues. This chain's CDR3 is CASSAGTGYTEAFF. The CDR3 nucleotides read TGTGCCAGTAGCGCCGGGACGGGGTACACTGAAGCTTTCTTT.

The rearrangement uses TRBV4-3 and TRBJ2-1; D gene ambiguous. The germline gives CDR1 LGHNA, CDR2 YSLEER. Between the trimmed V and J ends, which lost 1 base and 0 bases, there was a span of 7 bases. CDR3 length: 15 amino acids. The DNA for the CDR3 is TGCGCCAGCAGCCAAGTCATACACTCCTACAATGAGCAGTTCTTC. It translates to CASSQVIHSYNEQFF.

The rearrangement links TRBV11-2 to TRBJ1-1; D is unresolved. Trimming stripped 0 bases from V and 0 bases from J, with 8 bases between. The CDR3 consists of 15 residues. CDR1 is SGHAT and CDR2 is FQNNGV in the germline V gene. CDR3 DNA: TGTGCCAGCAGCTTAGATCAACCAATGAACACTGAAGCTTTCTTT. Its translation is CASSLDQPMNTEAFF.

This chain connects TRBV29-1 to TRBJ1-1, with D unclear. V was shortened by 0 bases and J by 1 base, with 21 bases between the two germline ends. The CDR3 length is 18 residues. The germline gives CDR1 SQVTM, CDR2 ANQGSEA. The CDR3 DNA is TGCAGCGTTGAAGATTTACCGGACTTTGGTAATCGGAACACTGAAGCTTTCTTT. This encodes CSVEDLPDFGNRNTEAFF. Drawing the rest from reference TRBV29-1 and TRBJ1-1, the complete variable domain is SAVISQKPSRDICQRGTSLTIQCQVDSQVTMMFWYRQQPGQSLTLIATANQGSEATYESGFVIDKFPISRPNLTFSTLTVSNMSPEDSSIYLCSVEDLPDFGNRNTEAFFGQGTRLTVV.

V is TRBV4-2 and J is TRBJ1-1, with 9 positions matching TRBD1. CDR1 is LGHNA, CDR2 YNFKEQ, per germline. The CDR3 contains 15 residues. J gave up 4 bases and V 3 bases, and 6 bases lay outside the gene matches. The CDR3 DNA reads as TGTGCCAGCAGCCACAACAGGGGGCCTGGCACTGAAGCTTTCTTT. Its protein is CASSHNRGPGTEAFF.

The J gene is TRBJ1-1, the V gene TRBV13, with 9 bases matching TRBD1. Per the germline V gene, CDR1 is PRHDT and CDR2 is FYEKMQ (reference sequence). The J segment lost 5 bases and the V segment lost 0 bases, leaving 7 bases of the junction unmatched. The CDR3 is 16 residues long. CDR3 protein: CASSLGRGQGSTEAFF. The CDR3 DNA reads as TGTGCCAGCAGCTTAGGCCGCGGACAGGGGAGTACTGAAGCTTTCTTT. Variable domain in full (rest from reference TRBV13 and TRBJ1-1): AAGVIQSPRHLIKEKRETATLKCYPIPRHDTVYWYQQGPGQDPQFLISFYEKMQSDKGSIPDRFSAQQFSDYHSELNMSSLELGDSALYFCASSLGRGQGSTEAFFGQGTRLTVV.

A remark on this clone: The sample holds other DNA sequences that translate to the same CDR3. CDR3 in amino acids: CASSFSGNQPQHF. In DNA, the CDR3 is TGTGCCAGCAGTTTCTCTGGCAATCAGCCCCAGCATTTT. J is TRBJ1-5 and V is TRBV28, with D hard to call. V was shortened by 3 bases and J by 2 bases, with 5 bases between the two germline ends. Germline V gene lookup returns CDR1 MDHEN and CDR2 SYDVKM. The CDR3 loop spans 13 amino acids.

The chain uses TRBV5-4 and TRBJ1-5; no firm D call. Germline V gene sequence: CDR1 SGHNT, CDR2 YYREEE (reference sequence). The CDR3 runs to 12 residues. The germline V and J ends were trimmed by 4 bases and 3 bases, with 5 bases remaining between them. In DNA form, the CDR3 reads TGTGCCAGCAGCGTCAACAATCAGCCCCAGCATTTT. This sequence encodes CASSVNNQPQHF.

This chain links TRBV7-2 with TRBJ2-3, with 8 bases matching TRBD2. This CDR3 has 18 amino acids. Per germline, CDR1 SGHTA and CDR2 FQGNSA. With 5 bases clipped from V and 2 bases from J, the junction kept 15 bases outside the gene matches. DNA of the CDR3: TGTGCCAGCAGCCCAACTGGCGGGGGGTTTCTGTACACAGATACGCAGTATTTT. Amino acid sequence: CASSPTGGGFLYTDTQYF.

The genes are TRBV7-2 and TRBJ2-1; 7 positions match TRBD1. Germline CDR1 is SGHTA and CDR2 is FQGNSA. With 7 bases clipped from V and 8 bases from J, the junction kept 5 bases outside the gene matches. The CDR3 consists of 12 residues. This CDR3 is CASTFTGDEQFF. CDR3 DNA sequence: TGTGCCAGCACGTTTACAGGGGATGAGCAGTTCTTC.

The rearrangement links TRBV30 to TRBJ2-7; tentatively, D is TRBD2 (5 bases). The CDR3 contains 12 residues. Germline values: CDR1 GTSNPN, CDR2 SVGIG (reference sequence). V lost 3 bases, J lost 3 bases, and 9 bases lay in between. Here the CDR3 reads CAWSGGLYEQYF. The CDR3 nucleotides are TGTGCCTGGAGCGGCGGACTCTACGAGCAGTACTTC.

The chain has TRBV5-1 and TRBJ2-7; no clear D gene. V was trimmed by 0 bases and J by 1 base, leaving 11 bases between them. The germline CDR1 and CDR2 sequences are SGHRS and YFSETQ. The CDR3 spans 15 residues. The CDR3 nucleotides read TGCGCCAGCAGCTTGGAGGCGGCTGCTTCCTACGAGCAGTACTTC. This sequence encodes CASSLEAAASYEQYF.

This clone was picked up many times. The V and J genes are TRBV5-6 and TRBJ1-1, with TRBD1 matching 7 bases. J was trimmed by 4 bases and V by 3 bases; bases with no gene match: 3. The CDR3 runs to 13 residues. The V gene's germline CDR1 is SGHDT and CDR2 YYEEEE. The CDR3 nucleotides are TGTGCCAGCAGCTGGGGGGACAGCACTGAAGCTTTCTTT. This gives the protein CASSWGDSTEAFF.

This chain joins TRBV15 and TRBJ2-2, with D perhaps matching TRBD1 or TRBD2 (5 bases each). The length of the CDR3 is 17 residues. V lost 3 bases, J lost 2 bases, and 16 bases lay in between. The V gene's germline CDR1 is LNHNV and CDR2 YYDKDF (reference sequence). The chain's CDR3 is CATSRDSGTLNTGELFF. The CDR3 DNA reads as TGTGCCACCAGCAGGGACTCCGGGACCCTAAACACCGGGGAGCTGTTTTTT. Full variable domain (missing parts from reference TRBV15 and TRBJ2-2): DAMVIQNPRYQVTQFGKPVTLSCSQTLNHNVMYWYQQKSSQAPKLLFHYYDKDFNNEADTPDNFQSRRPNTSFCFLDIRSPGLGDTAMYLCATSRDSGTLNTGELFFGEGSRLTVL.

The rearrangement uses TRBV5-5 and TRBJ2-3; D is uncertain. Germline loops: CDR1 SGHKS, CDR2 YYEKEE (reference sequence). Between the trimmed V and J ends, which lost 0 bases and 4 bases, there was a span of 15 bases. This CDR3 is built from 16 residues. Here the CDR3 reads CASSLGIGPRADTQYF. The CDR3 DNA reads TGTGCCAGCAGCTTGGGGATTGGACCCCGGGCAGATACGCAGTATTTT.

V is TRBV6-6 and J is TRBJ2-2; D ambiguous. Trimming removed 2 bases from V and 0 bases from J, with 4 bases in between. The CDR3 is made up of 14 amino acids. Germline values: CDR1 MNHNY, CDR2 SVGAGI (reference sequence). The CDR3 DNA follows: TGTGCCAGCAGTTACCGTGCGAACACCGGGGAGCTGTTTTTT. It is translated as CASSYRANTGELFF.

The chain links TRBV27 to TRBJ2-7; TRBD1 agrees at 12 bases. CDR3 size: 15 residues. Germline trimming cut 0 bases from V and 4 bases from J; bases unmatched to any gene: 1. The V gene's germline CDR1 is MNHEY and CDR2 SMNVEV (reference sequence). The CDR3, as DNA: TGTGCCAGCAGTTTATCGGGACAGGGGGCTTACGAGCAGTACTTC. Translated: CASSLSGQGAYEQYF.